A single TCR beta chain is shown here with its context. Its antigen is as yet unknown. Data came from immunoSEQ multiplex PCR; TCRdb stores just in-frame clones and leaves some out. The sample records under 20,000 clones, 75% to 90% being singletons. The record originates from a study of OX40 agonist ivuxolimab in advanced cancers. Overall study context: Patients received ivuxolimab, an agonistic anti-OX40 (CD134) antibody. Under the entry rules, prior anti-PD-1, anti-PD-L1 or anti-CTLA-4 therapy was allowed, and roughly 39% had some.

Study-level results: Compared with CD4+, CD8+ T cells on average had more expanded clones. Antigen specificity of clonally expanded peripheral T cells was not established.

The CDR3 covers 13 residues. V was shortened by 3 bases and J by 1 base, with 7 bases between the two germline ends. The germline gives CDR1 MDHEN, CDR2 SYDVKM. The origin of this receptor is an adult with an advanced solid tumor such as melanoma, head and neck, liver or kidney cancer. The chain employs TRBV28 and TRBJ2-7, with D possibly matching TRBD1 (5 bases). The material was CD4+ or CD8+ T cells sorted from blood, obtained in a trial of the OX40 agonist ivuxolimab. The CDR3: CASSLGQSYEQYF. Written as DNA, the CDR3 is TGTGCCAGCAGTTTGGGGCAGTCCTACGAGCAGTACTTC.